The clone carrying this T cell receptor beta chain occurred once. What it recognizes is unknown. The method was immunoSEQ multiplex PCR; TCRdb's version includes in-frame clones alone and lacks a portion of them. Of about 2.3 million clones listed, over 85% were seen once; the top ten hold about 0.41%. This record belongs to a study of shared clonotypes between healthy human individuals. V shed 10 bases, J shed 7 bases, and the junction held 11 bases outside the gene matches. Germline values: CDR1 ENHRY, CDR2 SYGVKD. This CDR3 contains 14 residues. Broader study findings: Clonotypes that were shared across a few donors made up around 5% of naive CD4 clonotypes.

Each donor was a Caucasian adult residing in Nashville, Tennessee. This receptor was taken from a man aged 18 to 30 in good health. Some clones in this sample may be carry-over from other donors' samples. The V gene is TRBV10-3, the J gene TRBJ2-2, with 8 bases identical to TRBD2. Sequenced input: naive CD4+ T cells from PBMCs. The subset denotes: CD45RA+ positively selected. The CDR3 spells CATGQRENYGELFF. The CDR3 nucleotides read TGTGCCACCGGTCAGCGGGAGAATTACGGGGAGCTGTTTTTT.